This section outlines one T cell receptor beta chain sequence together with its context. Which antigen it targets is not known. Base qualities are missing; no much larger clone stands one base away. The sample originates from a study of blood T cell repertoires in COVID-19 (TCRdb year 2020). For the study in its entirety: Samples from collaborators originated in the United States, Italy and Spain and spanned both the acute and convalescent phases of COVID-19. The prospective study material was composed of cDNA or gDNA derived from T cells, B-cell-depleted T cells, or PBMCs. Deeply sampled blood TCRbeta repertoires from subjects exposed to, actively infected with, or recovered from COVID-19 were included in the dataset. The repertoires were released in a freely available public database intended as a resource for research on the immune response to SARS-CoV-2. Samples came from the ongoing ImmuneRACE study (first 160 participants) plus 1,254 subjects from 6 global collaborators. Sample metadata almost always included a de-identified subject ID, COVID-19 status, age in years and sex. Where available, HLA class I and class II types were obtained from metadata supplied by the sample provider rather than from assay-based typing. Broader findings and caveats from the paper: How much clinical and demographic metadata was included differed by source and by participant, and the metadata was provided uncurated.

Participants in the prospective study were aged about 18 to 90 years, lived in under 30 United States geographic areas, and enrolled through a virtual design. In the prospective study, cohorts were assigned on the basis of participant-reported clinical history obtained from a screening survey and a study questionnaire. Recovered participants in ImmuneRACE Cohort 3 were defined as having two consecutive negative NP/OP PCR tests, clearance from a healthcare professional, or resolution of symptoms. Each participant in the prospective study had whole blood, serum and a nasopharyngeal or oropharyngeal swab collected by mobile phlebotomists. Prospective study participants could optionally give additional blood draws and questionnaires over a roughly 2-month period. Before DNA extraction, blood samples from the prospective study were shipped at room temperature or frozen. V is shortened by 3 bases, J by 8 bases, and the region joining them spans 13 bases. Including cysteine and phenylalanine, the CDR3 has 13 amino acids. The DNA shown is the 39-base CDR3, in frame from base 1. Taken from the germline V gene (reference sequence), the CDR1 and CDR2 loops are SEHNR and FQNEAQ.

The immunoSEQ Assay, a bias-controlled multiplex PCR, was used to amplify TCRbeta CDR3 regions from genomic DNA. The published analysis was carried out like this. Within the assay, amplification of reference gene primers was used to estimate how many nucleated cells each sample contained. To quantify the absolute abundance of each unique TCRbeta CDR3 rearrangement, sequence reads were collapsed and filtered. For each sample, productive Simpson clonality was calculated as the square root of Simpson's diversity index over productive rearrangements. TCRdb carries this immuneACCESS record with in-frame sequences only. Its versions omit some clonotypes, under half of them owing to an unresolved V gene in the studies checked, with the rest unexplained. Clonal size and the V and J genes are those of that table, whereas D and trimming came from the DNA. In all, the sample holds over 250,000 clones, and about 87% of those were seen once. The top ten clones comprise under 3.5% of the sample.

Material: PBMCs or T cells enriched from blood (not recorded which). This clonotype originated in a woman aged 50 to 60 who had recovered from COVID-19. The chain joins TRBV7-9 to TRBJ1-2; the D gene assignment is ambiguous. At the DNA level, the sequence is TGTGCCAGCAGCTTTGAGGGCCGGTGGGGCTACACCTTC. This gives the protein CASSFEGRWGYTF.